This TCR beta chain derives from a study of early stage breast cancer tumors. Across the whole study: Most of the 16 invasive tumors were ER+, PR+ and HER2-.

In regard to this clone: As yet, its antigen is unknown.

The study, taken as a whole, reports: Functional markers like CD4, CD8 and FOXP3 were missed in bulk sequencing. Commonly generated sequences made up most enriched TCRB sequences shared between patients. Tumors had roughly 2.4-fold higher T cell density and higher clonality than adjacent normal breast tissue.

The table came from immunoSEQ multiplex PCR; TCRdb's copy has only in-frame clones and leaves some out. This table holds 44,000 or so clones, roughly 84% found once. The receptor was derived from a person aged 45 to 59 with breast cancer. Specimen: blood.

CDR3 nucleotides: TGTGCCAGCAGCCCGACAGGGAACACTGAAGCTTTCTTT. It yields the protein CASSPTGNTEAFF. The rearrangement links TRBV7-3 to TRBJ1-1, with D maybe TRBD1 (6 bases). V lost 5 bases and J 1 base, leaving 8 bases between the germline ends. The V gene's germline CDR1 is SGHTA and CDR2 FQGTGA. This CDR3 spans 13 amino acids.